This T cell receptor (beta chain) comes out of a study of blood T cell repertoires in COVID-19. Study information: Samples of COVID-19 (acute and convalescent) were obtained from the United States, Italy and Spain. Sample material is recorded as cDNA or gDNA derived from T cells, B-cell-depleted T cells, or PBMCs.

As originally analysed: From reference gene primer amplification, estimates of nucleated cell counts were derived. Repertoires were generated with immunoSEQ multiplex PCR, while TCRdb's copy carries only in-frame clones and drops some. That table gives V, J and clone size, and the DNA gave D and trimming. The sample has hundreds of thousands of clones; about 86% are singletons. Comment on this clone: Other DNA sequences in this specimen translate into the identical CDR3.

Germline-derived CDR1 and CDR2 are SGHRS and YFSETQ. The CDR3 runs to 13 residues. The trim removed 4 bases at V and 2 bases at J, leaving 2 bases unmatched. Enrolment of Seattle patients took place during active infection, and they were followed longitudinally. The chain uses TRBV5-1 and TRBJ2-5; 7 bases are shared with TRBD2. Sequencing input: peripheral blood. The source of this sequence is a woman in her sixties or seventies with COVID-19, enrolled during active disease. CDR3 protein: CASSPGLQETQYF. The CDR3 coding sequence is TGCGCCAGCAGCCCGGGACTACAAGAGACCCAGTACTTC. Complete variable domain (other parts from reference TRBV5-1 and TRBJ2-5): KAGVTQTPRYLIKTRGQQVTLSCSPISGHRSVSWYQQTPGQGLQFLFEYFSETQRNKGNFPGRFSGRQFSNSRSEMNVSTLELGDSALYLCASSPGLQETQYFGPGTRLLVL.